This is a list of T cell receptor beta chains from one sample in a study of T cell changes during pregnancy in multiple sclerosis. The protocol was immunoSEQ multiplex PCR, while the TCRdb copy is restricted to in-frame clones and leaves out a portion. The sample has tens of thousands of clones, 90% seen once. The specimen comprised peripheral blood, sampled in the third trimester of pregnancy. Receptors were obtained from a female donor with multiple sclerosis, enrolled in a pregnancy study. Both conserved end residues are part of each CDR3. D genes are given only for firm matches. Clone size, where shown, is once, few, many, or a class for clones that have expanded.

clone size: NA
D gene: NA
J gene: TRBJ2-7
V gene: TRBV5-6
CDR3 DNA: TGTGCCAGCAGCTTACAGGCTTACGAGCAGTACTTC
CDR3 protein: CASSLQAYEQYF

clone size: NA
D gene: TRBD1
J gene: TRBJ2-1
V gene: TRBV7-6
CDR3 DNA: TGTGCCAGCAGCACCGAGGACAGGGGAGCCTACAATGAGCAGTTCTTC
CDR3 protein: CASSTEDRGAYNEQFF

clone size: NA
D gene: NA
J gene: TRBJ1-1
V gene: TRBV19
CDR3 DNA: TGTGCCAGTAGTAACTGGACAGTGAACACTGAAGCTTTCTTT
CDR3 protein: CASSNWTVNTEAFF

clone size: NA
D gene: TRBD1
J gene: TRBJ1-2
V gene: TRBV7-6
CDR3 DNA: TGTGCCAGCAGCTCAGGGGGTCAGCCTCATGGCTACACCTTC
CDR3 protein: CASSSGGQPHGYTF

clone size: NA
D gene: NA
J gene: TRBJ1-1
V gene: TRBV5-1
CDR3 DNA: TGCGCCAGCAGCTTGGAGGTAGGGACTTTCTCGGCTTTCTTT
CDR3 protein: CASSLEVGTFSAFF

clone size: NA
D gene: TRBD1
J gene: TRBJ1-3
V gene: TRBV6-5
CDR3 DNA: TGTGCCAGCAGTTACTCCGGACAGGGCAGACACACCATATATTTT
CDR3 protein: CASSYSGQGRHTIYF

clone size: once
D gene: TRBD1
J gene: TRBJ2-1
V gene: TRBV13
CDR3 DNA: TGTGCCAGCAGCCGGACAGGGATGGACAATGAGCAGTTCTTC
CDR3 protein: CASSRTGMDNEQFF

clone size: NA
D gene: NA
J gene: TRBJ2-7
V gene: TRBV28
CDR3 DNA: TGTGCCAGCAGCGATTCCGGGATCCCCTACGAGCAGTACTTC
CDR3 protein: CASSDSGIPYEQYF

clone size: NA
D gene: TRBD2
J gene: TRBJ2-1
V gene: TRBV2
CDR3 DNA: TGTGCCAGCAGGACCTTTTGGGCTAGCGGGGGGGTATACAATGAGCAGTTCTTC
CDR3 protein: CASRTFWASGGVYNEQFF

clone size: NA
D gene: TRBD2
J gene: TRBJ2-1
V gene: TRBV2
CDR3 DNA: TGTGCCAGCAGTGAATGGGTGACTAGCGGGAGCTCCTACAATGAGCAGTTCTTC
CDR3 protein: CASSEWVTSGSSYNEQFF

clone size: NA
D gene: TRBD1
J gene: TRBJ2-5
V gene: TRBV7-9
CDR3 DNA: TGTGCCAGCAGCTTACCTCGGGACAGGGATTACCAAGAGACCCAGTACTTC
CDR3 protein: CASSLPRDRDYQETQYF

clone size: NA
D gene: TRBD2
J gene: TRBJ2-5
V gene: TRBV5-4
CDR3 DNA: TGTGCCAGCAGCTTGAGGTTAACTAGCGGGAGGGTGGCCGGGGAGACCCAGTACTTC
CDR3 protein: CASSLRLTSGRVAGETQYF

clone size: NA
D gene: TRBD1
J gene: TRBJ1-2
V gene: TRBV5-6
CDR3 DNA: TGTGCCAGCAGCCCAAACAGGGGGGCAAAAGGCTACACCTTC
CDR3 protein: CASSPNRGAKGYTF

clone size: NA
D gene: NA
J gene: TRBJ2-7
V gene: TRBV27
CDR3 DNA: TGTGCCAGCAGCTCCTCGGGCTACGAGCAGTACTTC
CDR3 protein: CASSSSGYEQYF

clone size: NA
D gene: TRBD1
J gene: TRBJ1-1
V gene: TRBV27
CDR3 DNA: TGTGCCAGCAGTTTGTACCAGACAGGGTTGAACACTGAAGCTTTCTTT
CDR3 protein: CASSLYQTGLNTEAFF

clone size: NA
D gene: NA
J gene: TRBJ2-1
V gene: TRBV29-1
CDR3 DNA: TGCAGCGTGGGAAGGGAGCCTTCCGACAATGAGCAGTTCTTC
CDR3 protein: CSVGREPSDNEQFF

clone size: NA
D gene: TRBD1
J gene: TRBJ1-2
V gene: TRBV19
CDR3 DNA: TGTGCCAGTAGCATGACCCCAGGGCAGGGGGTCATGGGCTACACCTTC
CDR3 protein: CASSMTPGQGVMGYTF

clone size: NA
D gene: NA
J gene: TRBJ2-5
V gene: TRBV14
CDR3 DNA: TGTGCCAGCAGCCAAGGGGCCTGGAGGGCCGGGGAGACCCAGTACTTC
CDR3 protein: CASSQGAWRAGETQYF

clone size: NA
D gene: TRBD1
J gene: TRBJ1-1
V gene: TRBV5-1
CDR3 DNA: TGCGCCAGCAGCTTTGGGACAGGGGGTGACACTGAAGCTTTCTTT
CDR3 protein: CASSFGTGGDTEAFF

clone size: NA
D gene: NA
J gene: TRBJ2-6
V gene: TRBV5-1
CDR3 DNA: TGCGCCAGCAGCTCCCGGACAGCCGGGGCCAACGTCCTGACTTTC
CDR3 protein: CASSSRTAGANVLTF

clone size: once
D gene: TRBD2
J gene: TRBJ2-5
V gene: TRBV30
CDR3 DNA: TGTGCCTGGAGGGGACTAGCGGAAGAGACCCAGTACTTC
CDR3 protein: CAWRGLAEETQYF

clone size: NA
D gene: NA
J gene: TRBJ1-5
V gene: TRBV27
CDR3 DNA: TGTGCCAGCAGTTACGGGGCGCGGGGACAGCCCCAGCATTTT
CDR3 protein: CASSYGARGQPQHF

clone size: NA
D gene: TRBD1
J gene: TRBJ1-2
V gene: TRBV5-1
CDR3 DNA: TGCGCCAGCAGCCCGGGACAGAACTATGGCTACACCTTC
CDR3 protein: CASSPGQNYGYTF

clone size: NA
D gene: TRBD1
J gene: TRBJ1-4
V gene: TRBV30
CDR3 DNA: TGTGCCTGGGACCCGACAGGGAGTGGAGAAAAACTGTTTTTT
CDR3 protein: CAWDPTGSGEKLFF

clone size: NA
D gene: NA
J gene: TRBJ1-4
V gene: TRBV19
CDR3 DNA: TGTGCCAGTACCACAGACCCAGGCTATGAAAAACTGTTTTTT
CDR3 protein: CASTTDPGYEKLFF

clone size: few
D gene: NA
J gene: TRBJ1-1
V gene: TRBV4-1
CDR3 DNA: TGCGCCAGTTCCTTGAACACTGAAGCTTTCTTT
CDR3 protein: CASSLNTEAFF

clone size: NA
D gene: NA
J gene: TRBJ1-2
V gene: TRBV6-5
CDR3 DNA: TGTGCCAGCAGTTACGAGGGAAGTTATGGCTACACCTTC
CDR3 protein: CASSYEGSYGYTF

clone size: NA
D gene: NA
J gene: TRBJ2-1
V gene: TRBV7-9
CDR3 DNA: TGTGCCAGCAGCCCACAACTAGCCGCGGCGGGCAATGAGCAGTTCTTC
CDR3 protein: CASSPQLAAAGNEQFF

clone size: NA
D gene: TRBD2
J gene: TRBJ2-7
V gene: TRBV29-1
CDR3 DNA: TGCAGCGCTCAACTAGCGGGGGCCTCCTACGAGCAGTACTTC
CDR3 protein: CSAQLAGASYEQYF

clone size: NA
D gene: TRBD2
J gene: TRBJ2-1
V gene: TRBV5-1
CDR3 DNA: TGCGCCAGCCGGCTAGAGCTAGCGGGAGAAAATGAGCAGTTCTTC
CDR3 protein: CASRLELAGENEQFF

clone size: NA
D gene: NA
J gene: TRBJ1-3
V gene: TRBV10-1
CDR3 DNA: TGCGCCAGCGCCGATTCGAGCTCTGGAAACACCATATATTTT
CDR3 protein: CASADSSSGNTIYF

clone size: NA
D gene: NA
J gene: TRBJ1-1
V gene: TRBV4-2
CDR3 DNA: TGTGCCAGCAGCCAATCAGGGGCTACAAGGGACACTGAAGCTTTCTTT
CDR3 protein: CASSQSGATRDTEAFF

clone size: NA
D gene: NA
J gene: TRBJ1-1
V gene: TRBV10-3
CDR3 DNA: TGTGCCATCAGTTGGACTGGGGAGACTGAAGCTTTCTTT
CDR3 protein: CAISWTGETEAFF

clone size: NA
D gene: TRBD1
J gene: TRBJ2-3
V gene: TRBV6-1
CDR3 DNA: TGTGCCAGCCTGCTGGTCGACAGGGTAACAGATACGCAGTATTTT
CDR3 protein: CASLLVDRVTDTQYF

clone size: NA
D gene: TRBD1
J gene: TRBJ1-2
V gene: TRBV4-1
CDR3 DNA: TGCGCCAGCAGCCAAGGGACAGGGGCGACTACCAACTATGGCTACACCTTC
CDR3 protein: CASSQGTGATTNYGYTF

clone size: NA
D gene: NA
J gene: TRBJ1-4
V gene: TRBV25-1
CDR3 DNA: TGTGCCAGCAGTGAAGGACAGCTCCTAACTAATGAAAAACTGTTTTTT
CDR3 protein: CASSEGQLLTNEKLFF

clone size: NA
D gene: NA
J gene: TRBJ2-2
V gene: TRBV5-1
CDR3 DNA: TGCGCCAGCAGCCCGGAAGCAGGGGCCTCTTTGGCCGGGGAGCTGTTTTTT
CDR3 protein: CASSPEAGASLAGELFF

clone size: NA
D gene: NA
J gene: TRBJ1-2
V gene: TRBV7-9
CDR3 DNA: TGTGCCAGCAGCTTAGCAGGGGCCAGTGGCTACACCTTC
CDR3 protein: CASSLAGASGYTF

clone size: NA
D gene: NA
J gene: TRBJ2-5
V gene: TRBV7-9
CDR3 DNA: TGTGCCAGCAGCTTTGTGCCAGAACAAGAGACCCAGTACTTC
CDR3 protein: CASSFVPEQETQYF

clone size: NA
D gene: TRBD2
J gene: TRBJ2-1
V gene: TRBV9
CDR3 DNA: TGTGCCAGCAGCGATGGTACCCATAGCGGGGGGGACAATGAGCAGTTCTTC
CDR3 protein: CASSDGTHSGGDNEQFF

clone size: NA
D gene: NA
J gene: TRBJ1-2
V gene: TRBV5-1
CDR3 DNA: TGCGCCAGCAGCTTACTGAACTCTGGCTACACCTTC
CDR3 protein: CASSLLNSGYTF

clone size: NA
D gene: NA
J gene: TRBJ2-7
V gene: TRBV5-8
CDR3 DNA: TGTGCCAGCAGCCCCCGAGGGGTAGGGGACAACTCCTACGAGCAGTACTTC
CDR3 protein: CASSPRGVGDNSYEQYF

clone size: NA
D gene: NA
J gene: TRBJ1-3
V gene: TRBV29-1
CDR3 DNA: TGCAGCTTCGATAACAGGGCCTCTGGAAACACCATATATTTT
CDR3 protein: CSFDNRASGNTIYF

clone size: NA
D gene: NA
J gene: TRBJ1-2
V gene: TRBV5-6
CDR3 DNA: TGTGCCAGCAGCAGGGGGGGTGGCTACACCTTC
CDR3 protein: CASSRGGGYTF

clone size: NA
D gene: NA
J gene: TRBJ1-5
V gene: TRBV6-5
CDR3 DNA: TGTGCCAGCAGTTACTCGAGCACTTTGGGCAATCAGCCCCAGCATTTT
CDR3 protein: CASSYSSTLGNQPQHF

clone size: NA
D gene: TRBD2
J gene: TRBJ2-3
V gene: TRBV9
CDR3 DNA: TGTGCCAGCAGCGTAACAGCGGGACCCACAGATACGCAGTATTTT
CDR3 protein: CASSVTAGPTDTQYF

clone size: NA
D gene: NA
J gene: TRBJ1-1
V gene: TRBV30
CDR3 DNA: TGTGCCTGGAGTGTAGGGACAATCACTGAAGCTTTCTTT
CDR3 protein: CAWSVGTITEAFF

clone size: NA
D gene: TRBD2
J gene: TRBJ2-1
V gene: TRBV5-1
CDR3 DNA: TGCGCCAGCAGCTTGGTGATTTGGACTAGCGGAGAATACAATGAGCAGTTCTTC
CDR3 protein: CASSLVIWTSGEYNEQFF